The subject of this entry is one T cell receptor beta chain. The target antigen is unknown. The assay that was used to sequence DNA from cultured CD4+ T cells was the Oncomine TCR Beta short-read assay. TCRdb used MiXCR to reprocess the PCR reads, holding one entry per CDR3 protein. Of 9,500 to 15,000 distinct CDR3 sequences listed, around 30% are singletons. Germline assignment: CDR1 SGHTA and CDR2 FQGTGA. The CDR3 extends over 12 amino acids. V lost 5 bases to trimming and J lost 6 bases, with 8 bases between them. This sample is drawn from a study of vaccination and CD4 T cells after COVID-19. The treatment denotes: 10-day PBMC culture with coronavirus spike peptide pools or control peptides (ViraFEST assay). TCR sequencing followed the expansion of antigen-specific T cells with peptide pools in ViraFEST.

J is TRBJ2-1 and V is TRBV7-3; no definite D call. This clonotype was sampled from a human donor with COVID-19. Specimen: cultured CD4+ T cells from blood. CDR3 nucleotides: TGTGCCAGCAGCCGGAGCACCAATGAGCAGTTCTTC. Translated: CASSRSTNEQFF.